This TCR beta chain was captured in a study of CD8 T cells in ankylosing spondylitis. The germline V and J ends were trimmed by 6 bases and 11 bases, with 18 bases remaining between them. The germline gives CDR1 SGHTS, CDR2 YDEGEE. The length of the CDR3 is 13 residues. The study, taken as a whole, reports: Those disease-linked clones were CD8+; they were also relatively rare in peripheral blood. The clones that were linked to disease were reported to be significantly enriched in matched synovial fluid samples from ankylosing spondylitis patients.

There are many counts of this clonotype. The antigen is unknown. TCR beta libraries were made by quantitative 5'-RACE with molecular barcodes. TCRdb itself ran the 5' RACE reads through MiXCR, one entry per CDR3 protein. The sample consists of about 140,000 distinct CDR3 sequences, 11% of them appearing once. The rearrangement links TRBV5-8 to TRBJ1-5; D uncertain. Material for sequencing was blood, either unsorted or a sorted T cell fraction (not recorded which). This clonotype was obtained from a female donor with ankylosing spondylitis or in good health (not recorded which). In DNA, the CDR3 is TGTGCCAGCACCATCACGGGTCAGAAGACCCAGCATTTT. Translating gives CASTITGQKTQHF.